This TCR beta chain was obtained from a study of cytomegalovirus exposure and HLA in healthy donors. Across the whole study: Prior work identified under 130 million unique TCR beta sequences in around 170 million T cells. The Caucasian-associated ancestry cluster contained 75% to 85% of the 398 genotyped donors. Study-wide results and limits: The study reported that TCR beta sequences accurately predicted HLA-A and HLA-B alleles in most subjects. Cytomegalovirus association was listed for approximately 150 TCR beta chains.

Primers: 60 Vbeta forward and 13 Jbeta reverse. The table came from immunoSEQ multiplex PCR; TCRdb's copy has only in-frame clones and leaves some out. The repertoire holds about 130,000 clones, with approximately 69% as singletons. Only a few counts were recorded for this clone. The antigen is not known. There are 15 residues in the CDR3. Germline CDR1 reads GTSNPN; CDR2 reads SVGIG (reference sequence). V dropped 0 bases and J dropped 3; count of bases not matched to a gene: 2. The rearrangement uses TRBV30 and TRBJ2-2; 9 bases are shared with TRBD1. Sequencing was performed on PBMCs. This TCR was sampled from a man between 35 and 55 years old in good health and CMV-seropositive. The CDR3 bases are TGTGCCTGGAGTGTGACAGGGGGAGACACCGGGGAGCTGTTTTTT. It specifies CAWSVTGGDTGELFF.